This T cell receptor beta chain was recorded in a study of metastatic and nonmetastatic thyroid tumors. Study overall: Repertoires of blood and of tissue (tumor or nodule) from malignant and benign thyroid patients were compared. General study points: It was reported that TCR beta diversity was significantly higher in malignant thyroid tumors than benign nodules, in blood and tumor.

Thyroid surgery was performed in patients who had received no treatment beforehand. This clone was recorded at least ten times. Antigen: not known. In the original workflow: Built for papillary thyroid cancer, a distant-metastasis classifier drew on CDR3 differences across clinicopathological groups. MiXCR reprocessed the PCR reads for TCRdb. TCRdb's processing, not the authors', yielded these V and J calls. The sample holds about 64,000 clones; roughly 17% are singletons and the top ten take less than 9.5%. The germline gives CDR1 DFQATT, CDR2 SNEGSKA (reference sequence). The CDR3 covers 15 residues. V trimming: 4 bases; J trimming: 6 bases; junction bases outside the gene matches: 11.

The sequenced sample consisted of blood. The sequence was collected from a male donor with papillary thyroid cancer or a benign thyroid nodule (not recorded which). Some clones in this sample may be carry-over from other donors' samples. V gene TRBV20-1 combines with J gene TRBJ1-5, with TRBD1 matching 8 bases. CDR3 bases: TGCAGTGCTACCGCCGGGACAGGACATCGTCAGCCCCAGCATTTT. Protein: CSATAGTGHRQPQHF.